This passage covers 8 T cell receptor beta chains from one sample sequenced in a study of blood T cell repertoires in COVID-19. The assay was immunoSEQ multiplex PCR, and TCRdb's table has in-frame clones only and misses some. This sample yields around 62,000 clones, of which roughly 84% are seen a single time; 8.8% belongs to the top ten. The sample taken for sequencing was peripheral blood. The receptors were sampled from a man aged 50 or older with active COVID-19.

In its sample, this clone was seen once. This chain connects TRBV5-1 to TRBJ2-3, with a tentative D call TRBD1 (5 bases). The V gene lost 4 bases and the J gene lost 3 bases, with 9 bases spanning the gap. CDR1 SGHRS and CDR2 YFSETQ come from the germline V gene. The CDR3 sequence is 13 residues long. The CDR3 loop is CASSVTVTDTQYF. The CDR3 DNA follows: TGCGCCAGCAGCGTGACAGTAACAGATACGCAGTATTTT.

This chain uses TRBV19 with TRBJ1-1, with 10 bases identical to TRBD1. The J segment lost 6 bases and the V segment lost 5 bases, leaving 9 bases of the junction unmatched. The CDR3 totals 15 residues. Germline V gene lookup returns CDR1 LNHDA and CDR2 SQIVND (reference sequence). The CDR3 region has the DNA TGTGCCAGTAGTCCTCGGACAGGGGGGGGACCTGAAGCTTTCTTT. Its translation: CASSPRTGGGPEAFF.

This clone was picked up one time. The chain uses TRBV2 and TRBJ2-1, with TRBD2 as a possible D gene (6 bases). V was shortened by 4 bases and J by 7 bases, with 14 bases between the two germline ends. The V gene's germline CDR1 is SNHLY and CDR2 FYNNEI. The CDR3 consists of 14 residues. In DNA form, the CDR3 reads TGTGCCAGCAGTGTATGGGGACTTAAAAATGAGCAGTTCTTC. Its protein is CASSVWGLKNEQFF.

The chain carries TRBV3-1 (or the pseudogene TRBV3-2) and TRBJ2-6; a possible D gene is TRBD2 (6 bases). Germline V gene lookup returns CDR1 LGHDT and CDR2 YNNKEL (reference sequence). Between the trimmed V and J ends, which lost 0 bases and 2 bases, there was a span of 17 bases. The CDR3 is made up of 19 amino acids. This CDR3 is CASSQDVVLRRAGANVLTF. The CDR3 nucleotides are TGTGCCAGCAGCCAAGATGTCGTATTACGGAGGGCTGGGGCCAACGTCCTGACTTTC.

The gene calls are TRBV3-1 (or the pseudogene TRBV3-2) and TRBJ1-1; TRBD1 matches at 9 bases. This CDR3 has 14 amino acids. J lost 10 bases, V lost 2 bases, and 8 bases had no gene match. Per the germline V gene, CDR1 is LGHDT and CDR2 is YNNKEL (reference sequence). The CDR3 DNA sequence: TGTGCCAGCAGCCAAAGAGACAGGGGGTCCCTAGCTTTCTTT. It yields the protein CASSQRDRGSLAFF.

The rearrangement joins TRBV4-2 to TRBJ2-3; 16 nucleotides match TRBD2. The V and J ends lost 3 bases and 1 base, in that order; junction bases with no gene match: 7. The germline CDR1 and CDR2 sequences are LGHNA and YNFKEQ. This CDR3 is 19 amino acids long. The CDR3 loop reads CASSHLGTSGGVGTDTQYF. The DNA of the CDR3 is TGTGCCAGCAGCCATCTCGGGACTAGCGGGGGGGTTGGCACAGATACGCAGTATTTT.

The chain uses TRBV20-1 and TRBJ2-3, with TRBD2 matching over 8 bases. Germline V CDR1 and CDR2: DFQATT, SNEGSKA (reference sequence). V dropped 3 bases and J dropped 4; count of bases not matched to a gene: 6. This CDR3 has 14 residues. CDR3 sequence (DNA): TGCAGTGCTAGTAGCGGGGCGGGCGCAGATACGCAGTATTTT. It is translated as CSASSGAGADTQYF.

The rearrangement links TRBV5-1 to TRBJ2-3; D remains ambiguous. Germline CDR1 SGHRS, CDR2 YFSETQ. The CDR3 spans 17 residues. The V end was cut by 0 bases, the J end by 0 bases, with 14 bases between. The CDR3 is CASSLVEVIPSTDTQYF. The CDR3 bases are TGCGCCAGCAGCTTGGTCGAGGTGATACCTAGCACAGATACGCAGTATTTT.